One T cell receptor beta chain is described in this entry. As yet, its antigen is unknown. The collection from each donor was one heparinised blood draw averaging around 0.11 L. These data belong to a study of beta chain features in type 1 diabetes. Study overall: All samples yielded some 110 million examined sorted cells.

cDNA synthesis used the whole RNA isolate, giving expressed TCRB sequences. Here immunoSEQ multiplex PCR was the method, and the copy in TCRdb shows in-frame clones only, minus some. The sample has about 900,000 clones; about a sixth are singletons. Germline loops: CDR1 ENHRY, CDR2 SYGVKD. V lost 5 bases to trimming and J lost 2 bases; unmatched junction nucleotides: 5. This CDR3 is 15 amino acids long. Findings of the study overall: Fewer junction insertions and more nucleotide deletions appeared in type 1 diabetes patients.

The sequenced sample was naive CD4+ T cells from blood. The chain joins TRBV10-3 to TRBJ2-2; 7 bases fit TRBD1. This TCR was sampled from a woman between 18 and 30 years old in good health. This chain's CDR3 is CAISKDRFNTGELFF. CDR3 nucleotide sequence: TGTGCCATCAGTAAGGACAGGTTTAACACCGGGGAGCTGTTTTTT.